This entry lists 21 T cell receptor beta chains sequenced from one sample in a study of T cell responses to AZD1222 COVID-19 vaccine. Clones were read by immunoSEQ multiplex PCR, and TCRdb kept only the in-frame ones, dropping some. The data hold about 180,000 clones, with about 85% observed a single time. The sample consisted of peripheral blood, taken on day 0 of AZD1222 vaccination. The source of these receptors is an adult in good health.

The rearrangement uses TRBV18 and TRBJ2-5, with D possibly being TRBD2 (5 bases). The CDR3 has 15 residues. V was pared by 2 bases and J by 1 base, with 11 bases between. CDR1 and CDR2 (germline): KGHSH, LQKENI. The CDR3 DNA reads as TGTGCCAGCTCACCAGCAAGCGGCGTCCAAGAGACCCAGTACTTC. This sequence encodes CASSPASGVQETQYF.

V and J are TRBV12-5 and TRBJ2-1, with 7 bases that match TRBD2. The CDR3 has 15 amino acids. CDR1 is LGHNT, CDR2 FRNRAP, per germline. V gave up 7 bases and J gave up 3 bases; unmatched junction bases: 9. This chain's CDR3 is CASAPGLAVYNEQFF. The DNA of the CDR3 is TGTGCTAGTGCCCCCGGGCTAGCGGTCTACAATGAGCAGTTCTTC.

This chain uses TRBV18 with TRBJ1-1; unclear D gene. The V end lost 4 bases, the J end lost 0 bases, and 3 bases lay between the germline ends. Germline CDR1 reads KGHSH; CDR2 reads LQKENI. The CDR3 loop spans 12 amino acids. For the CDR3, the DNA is TGTGCCAGCTCACTCTTGAACACTGAAGCTTTCTTT. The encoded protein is CASSLLNTEAFF.

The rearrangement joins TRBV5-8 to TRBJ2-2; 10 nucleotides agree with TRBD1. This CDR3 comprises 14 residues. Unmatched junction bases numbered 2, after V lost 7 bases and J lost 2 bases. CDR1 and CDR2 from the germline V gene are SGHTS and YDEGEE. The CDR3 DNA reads TGTGCCAGCGACAGGGGGCTTAACACCGGGGAGCTGTTTTTT. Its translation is CASDRGLNTGELFF.

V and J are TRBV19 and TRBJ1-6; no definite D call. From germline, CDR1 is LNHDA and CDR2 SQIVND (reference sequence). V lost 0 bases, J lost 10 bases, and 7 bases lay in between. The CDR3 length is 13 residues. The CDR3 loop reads CASSIDKRSPLHF. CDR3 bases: TGTGCCAGTAGTATAGACAAACGATCACCCCTCCACTTT.

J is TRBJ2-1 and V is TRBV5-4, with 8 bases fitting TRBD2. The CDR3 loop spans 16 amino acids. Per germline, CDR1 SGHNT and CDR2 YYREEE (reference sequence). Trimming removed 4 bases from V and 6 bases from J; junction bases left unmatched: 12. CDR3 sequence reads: CASSLIGSGTVNEQFF. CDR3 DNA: TGTGCCAGCAGCCTGATTGGTAGCGGGACCGTCAATGAGCAGTTCTTC.

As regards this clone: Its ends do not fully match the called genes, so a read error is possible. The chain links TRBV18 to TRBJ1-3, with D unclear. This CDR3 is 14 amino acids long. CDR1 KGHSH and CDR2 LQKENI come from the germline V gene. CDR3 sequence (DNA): TGTGCCAGCTCACCATACGACTCTGGGAACACCATATATTTT. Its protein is CASSPYDSGNTIYF.

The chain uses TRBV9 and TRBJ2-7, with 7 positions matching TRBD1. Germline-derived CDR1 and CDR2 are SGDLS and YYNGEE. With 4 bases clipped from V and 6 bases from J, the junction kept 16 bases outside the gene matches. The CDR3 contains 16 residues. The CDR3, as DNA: TGTGCCAGCAGCTCATCCATTGGACAGGTAGGCCGCGAGCAGTACTTC. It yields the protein CASSSSIGQVGREQYF.

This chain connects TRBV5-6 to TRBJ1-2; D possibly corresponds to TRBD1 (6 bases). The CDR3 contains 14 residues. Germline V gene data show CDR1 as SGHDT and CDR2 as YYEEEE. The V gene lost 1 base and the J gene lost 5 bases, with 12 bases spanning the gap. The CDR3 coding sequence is TGTGCCAGCAGCTTGAGAGACAGGAGATATGGCTACACCTTC. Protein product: CASSLRDRRYGYTF.

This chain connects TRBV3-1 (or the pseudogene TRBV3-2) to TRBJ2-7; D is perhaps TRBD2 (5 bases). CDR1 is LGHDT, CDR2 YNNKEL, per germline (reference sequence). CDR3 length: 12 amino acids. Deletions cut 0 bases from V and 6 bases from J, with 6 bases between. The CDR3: CASSQDRGEQYF. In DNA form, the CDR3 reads TGTGCCAGCAGCCAAGACCGGGGCGAGCAGTACTTC.

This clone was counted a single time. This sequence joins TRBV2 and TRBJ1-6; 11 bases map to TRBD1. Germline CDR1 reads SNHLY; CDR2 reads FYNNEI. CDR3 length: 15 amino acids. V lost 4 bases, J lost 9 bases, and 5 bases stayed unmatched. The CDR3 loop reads CASSGGTGGFSPLHF. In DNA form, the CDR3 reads TGTGCCAGCAGTGGCGGGACAGGGGGATTTTCACCCCTCCACTTT.

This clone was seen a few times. The chain's CDR3 is CASSEQGAGVGNTIYF. Here the CDR3 DNA reads TGTGCCAGCAGTGAACAAGGGGCAGGGGTTGGAAACACCATATATTTT. The J gene is TRBJ1-3, the V gene TRBV25-1; perhaps TRBD1 as D (6 bases). There are 16 residues in the CDR3. Deletions cut 2 bases from V and 3 bases from J, with 14 bases between. The germline V gene encodes CDR1 MGHDK and CDR2 SYGVNS.

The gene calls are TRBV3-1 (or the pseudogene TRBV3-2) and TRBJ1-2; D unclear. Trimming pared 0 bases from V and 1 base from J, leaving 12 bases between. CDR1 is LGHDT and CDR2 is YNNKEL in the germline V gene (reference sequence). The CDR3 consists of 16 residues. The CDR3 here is CASSQDLVGVNYGYTF. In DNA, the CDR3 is TGTGCCAGCAGCCAAGATCTTGTGGGAGTTAACTATGGCTACACCTTC.

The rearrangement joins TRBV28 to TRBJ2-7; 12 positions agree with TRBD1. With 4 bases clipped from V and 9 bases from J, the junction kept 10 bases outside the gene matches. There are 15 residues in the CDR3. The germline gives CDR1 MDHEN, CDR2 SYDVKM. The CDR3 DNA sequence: TGTGCCAGCAGTTCTCCGGGACAGGGGGCGGCTCGGCAGTACTTC. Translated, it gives CASSSPGQGAARQYF.

Here the CDR3 DNA reads TGTGCCAGCTCACCACAGAGTTTAACTGAAGCTTTCTTT. The encoded protein is CASSPQSLTEAFF. The V and J genes are TRBV18 and TRBJ1-1; D call uncertain. Looked up from germline, CDR1 is KGHSH and CDR2 is LQKENI. There are 13 residues in the CDR3. V lost 1 base and J lost 5, with 8 bases in between.

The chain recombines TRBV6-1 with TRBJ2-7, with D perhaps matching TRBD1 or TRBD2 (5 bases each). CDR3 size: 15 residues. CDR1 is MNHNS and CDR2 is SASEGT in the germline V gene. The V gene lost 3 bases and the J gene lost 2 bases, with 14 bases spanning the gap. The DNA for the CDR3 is TGTGCCAGCAGTGAGGCCCTAGGGACCACCTACGAGCAGTACTTC. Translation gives CASSEALGTTYEQYF.

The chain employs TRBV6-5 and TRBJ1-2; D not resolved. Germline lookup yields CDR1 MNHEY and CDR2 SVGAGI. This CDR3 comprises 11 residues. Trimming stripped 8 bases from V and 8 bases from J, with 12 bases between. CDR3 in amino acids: CASGSPRGYTF. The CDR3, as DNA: TGTGCCAGCGGGTCTCCGCGGGGCTACACCTTC.

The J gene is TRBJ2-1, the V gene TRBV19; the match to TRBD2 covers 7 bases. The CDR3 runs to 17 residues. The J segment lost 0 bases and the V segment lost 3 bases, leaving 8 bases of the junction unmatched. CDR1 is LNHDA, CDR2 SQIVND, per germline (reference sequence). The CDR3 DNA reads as TGTGCCAGTAGTATCCCCCAGCGGGGCCACTCCTACAATGAGCAGTTCTTC. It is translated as CASSIPQRGHSYNEQFF.

CDR3 DNA: TGTGCCAGCACCGCTATTAGCGGCGCTATGGGAGAGCAGTTCTTC. Translation gives CASTAISGAMGEQFF. The rearrangement joins TRBV2 to TRBJ2-1, with a possible D match to TRBD2 (6 bases). This CDR3 comprises 15 residues. Germline V gives CDR1 SNHLY, CDR2 FYNNEI. Deletions cut 7 bases from V and 10 bases from J, with 23 bases between.

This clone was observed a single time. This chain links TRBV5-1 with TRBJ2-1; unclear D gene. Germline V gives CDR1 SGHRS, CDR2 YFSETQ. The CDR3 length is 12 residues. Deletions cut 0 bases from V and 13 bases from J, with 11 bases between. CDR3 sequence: CASSLEQSRQFF. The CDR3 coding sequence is TGCGCCAGCAGCTTGGAACAAAGCCGACAGTTCTTC.

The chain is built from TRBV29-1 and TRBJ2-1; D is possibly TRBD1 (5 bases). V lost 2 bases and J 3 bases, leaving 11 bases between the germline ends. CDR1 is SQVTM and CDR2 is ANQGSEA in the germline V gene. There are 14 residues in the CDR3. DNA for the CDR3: TGCAGCGTTGAATTAGGGGAAGTCTACAATGAGCAGTTCTTC. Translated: CSVELGEVYNEQFF.